Shown below are 12 T cell receptor beta chains from a single sample sequenced in a study of control samples from healthy donors and cancer patients. Profiled with immunoSEQ multiplex PCR; TCRdb holds only in-frame clones, not every one. The repertoire holds 150,000 to 200,000 clones, with just under 95% as singletons. Sequencing used blood. These receptors were taken from a woman aged 40 to 55 in good health.

This chain uses TRBV7-8 with TRBJ2-6; D not resolved. Trimming stripped 0 bases from V and 5 bases from J, with 8 bases between. The CDR3 has 15 residues. Germline V lookup: CDR1 SGHVS, CDR2 FQNEAQ. The CDR3 sequence: CASSLATHWANVLTF. As DNA, the CDR3 is TGTGCCAGCAGCTTAGCAACCCATTGGGCCAACGTCCTGACTTTC. Combining the CDR3 with reference TRBV7-8 and TRBJ2-6 gives the whole variable domain GAGVSQSPRYKVAKRGQDVALRCDPISGHVSLFWYQQALGQGPEFLTYFQNEAQLDKSGLPSDRFFAERPEGSVSTLKIQRTQQEDSAVYLCASSLATHWANVLTFGAGSRLTVL.

This chain links TRBV19 with TRBJ1-1; maybe TRBD1 (5 bases). With 3 bases removed from V and 5 bases from J, the gap between germline ends came to 19 bases. The CDR3 runs to 16 residues. Germline CDR1 LNHDA, CDR2 SQIVND (reference sequence). DNA of the CDR3: TGTGCCAGTAGTATCGGGTTACTGACTGGGGGGACTGAAGCTTTCTTT. It encodes CASSIGLLTGGTEAFF.

The chain links TRBV5-1 to TRBJ2-3; TRBD2 matches at 11 bases. Germline V gene sequence: CDR1 SGHRS, CDR2 YFSETQ. The CDR3 is 16 residues long. The ends lost 1 base at V and 1 base at J; junction bases unmatched: 2. The CDR3 spells CASSLPTSGGTDTQYF. CDR3 DNA: TGCGCCAGCAGCTTGCCGACTAGCGGGGGCACAGATACGCAGTATTTT.

The rearrangement joins TRBV30 to TRBJ1-5; D ambiguous. With 4 bases removed from V and 0 bases from J, the gap between germline ends came to 7 bases. Germline V gene sequence: CDR1 GTSNPN, CDR2 SVGIG (reference sequence). The CDR3 has 13 amino acids. This CDR3 is CAWTEYSNQPQHF. DNA for the CDR3: TGTGCCTGGACGGAATATAGCAATCAGCCCCAGCATTTT.

The chain links TRBV12-3 or TRBV12-4 to TRBJ2-7, with D possibly matching TRBD1 (6 bases). Trimming shortened V by 5 bases and J by 3 bases, and 11 bases separated the two germline ends. The CDR3 consists of 13 residues. CDR3 protein: CASSLDSYYEQYF. CDR3 coding DNA: TGTGCCAGCAGTCTGGACAGTTACTACGAGCAGTACTTC.

This rearrangement joins TRBV7-2 to TRBJ1-2; 8 bases match TRBD1. With V trimmed by 5 bases and J by 1 base, 6 bases remained unmatched. Germline values: CDR1 SGHTA, CDR2 FQGNSA. The CDR3 extends over 15 amino acids. CDR3 sequence (DNA): TGTGCCAGCAGCGCAGACAGGGGCGTTAACTATGGCTACACCTTC. Translating it yields CASSADRGVNYGYTF.

This chain links TRBV9 with TRBJ1-5, with unresolved D. The CDR3 length is 18 residues. Trimming cost V 4 bases and J 1 base, with 21 bases left between them. Germline V CDR1 and CDR2: SGDLS, YYNGEE. The CDR3 loop is CASSPLRGWKASNQPQHF. The CDR3 DNA follows: TGTGCCAGCAGCCCTCTTCGGGGTTGGAAGGCGAGCAATCAGCCCCAGCATTTT.

The chain links TRBV5-1 to TRBJ1-1, with D maybe TRBD1 (6 bases). The germline V gene encodes CDR1 SGHRS and CDR2 YFSETQ. This CDR3 comprises 15 residues. Trimming removed 0 bases at V and 4 bases at J, with 13 bases between. As DNA, the CDR3 is TGCGCCAGCAGCTTGGAGGTGGGGGCGGCCACTGAAGCTTTCTTT. Translating gives CASSLEVGAATEAFF.

The chain links TRBV7-2 to TRBJ2-7; either TRBD1 or TRBD2 may fit D (6 bases each). The CDR3 has 18 residues. Germline V gives CDR1 SGHTA, CDR2 FQGNSA. Trimming left V 0 bases short and J 2 bases short, with 20 bases between. The CDR3, as DNA: TGTGCCAGCAGCTTAGCCCAAGGGGGGTTAACGATAACCTACGAGCAGTACTTC. Translating gives CASSLAQGGLTITYEQYF.

The chain has TRBV6-5 and TRBJ2-1; maybe TRBD2 (6 bases). The V end lost 8 bases, the J end lost 7 bases, and 21 bases lay between the germline ends. CDR3 length equals 15 residues. Germline V gene lookup returns CDR1 MNHEY and CDR2 SVGAGI. CDR3 coding DNA: TGTGCCAGCGGCCGGTCGGGGGTTTTCTTGAATGAGCAGTTCTTC. Amino acid sequence: CASGRSGVFLNEQFF.

The chain combines TRBV10-1 with TRBJ1-5; perhaps TRBD1 as D (5 bases). Trimming removed 2 bases at V and 0 bases at J, with 8 bases between. The CDR3 has 15 residues. Germline CDR1 reads WNHNN; CDR2 reads SYGVQD (reference sequence). CDR3 sequence (DNA): TGCGCCAGCAGTGAGGGGGGATATAGCAATCAGCCCCAGCATTTT. Amino acid sequence: CASSEGGYSNQPQHF.

The chain joins TRBV6-5 to TRBJ1-1; a weak D match, TRBD1 (5 bases). The CDR3 extends over 14 amino acids. V lost 6 bases to trimming and J lost 0 bases, with 11 bases between them. The germline CDR1 and CDR2 sequences are MNHEY and SVGAGI. The CDR3 coding sequence is TGTGCCAGCAGAACCGGGACCTTGAACACTGAAGCTTTCTTT. Protein: CASRTGTLNTEAFF.